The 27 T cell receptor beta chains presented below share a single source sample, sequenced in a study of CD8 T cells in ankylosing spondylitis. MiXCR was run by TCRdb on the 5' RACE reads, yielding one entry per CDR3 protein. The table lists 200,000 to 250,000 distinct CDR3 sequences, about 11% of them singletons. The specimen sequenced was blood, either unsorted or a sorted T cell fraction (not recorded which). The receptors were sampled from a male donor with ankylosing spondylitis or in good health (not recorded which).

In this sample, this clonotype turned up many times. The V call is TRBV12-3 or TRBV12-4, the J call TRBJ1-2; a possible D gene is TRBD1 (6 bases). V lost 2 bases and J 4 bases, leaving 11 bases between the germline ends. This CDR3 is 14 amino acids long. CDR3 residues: CASSLRGDIYGYTF. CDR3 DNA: TGTGCCAGCAGTTTAAGGGGGGACATCTATGGCTACACCTTC.

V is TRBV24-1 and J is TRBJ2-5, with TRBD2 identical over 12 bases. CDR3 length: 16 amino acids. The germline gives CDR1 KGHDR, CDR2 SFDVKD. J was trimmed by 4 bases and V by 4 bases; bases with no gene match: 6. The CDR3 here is CATSEASGGVGETQYF. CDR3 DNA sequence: TGTGCCACCAGTGAAGCTAGCGGGGGGGTGGGAGAGACCCAGTACTTC.

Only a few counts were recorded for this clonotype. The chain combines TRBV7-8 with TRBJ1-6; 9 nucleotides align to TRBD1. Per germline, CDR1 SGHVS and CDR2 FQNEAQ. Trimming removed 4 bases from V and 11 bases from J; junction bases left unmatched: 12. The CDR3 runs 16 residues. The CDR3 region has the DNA TGTGCCAGCAGCTCCATCTCGGGACAGGGCTCACCACCCCTCCACTTT. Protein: CASSSISGQGSPPLHF. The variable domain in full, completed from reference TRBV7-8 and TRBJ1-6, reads GAGVSQSPRYKVAKRGQDVALRCDPISGHVSLFWYQQALGQGPEFLTYFQNEAQLDKSGLPSDRFFAERPEGSVSTLKIQRTQQEDSAVYLCASSSISGQGSPPLHFGNGTRLTVT.

Here the CDR3 reads CASSIGGGKRTDTQYF. The CDR3 coding sequence is TGTGCCAGTAGTATTGGCGGGGGTAAGCGCACAGATACGCAGTATTTT. The chain carries TRBV19 and TRBJ2-3; TRBD2 matches 7 bases. After removal of 3 bases from V and 1 base from J, the junction contained 7 bases not matched to a gene. CDR3 length: 16 residues. Per germline, CDR1 LNHDA and CDR2 SQIVND (reference sequence).

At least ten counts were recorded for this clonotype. This CDR3 reads CASSSGGGRRVDEQYF. CDR3 coding DNA: TGTGCCAGCAGCTCAGGGGGGGGACGCCGAGTGGACGAGCAGTACTTC. The chain combines TRBV4-2 with TRBJ2-7; tentatively, D is TRBD1 or TRBD2 (7 bases each). From germline, CDR1 is LGHNA and CDR2 YNFKEQ. Trimming removed 5 bases from V and 5 bases from J, with 22 bases in between. The CDR3 covers 16 residues.

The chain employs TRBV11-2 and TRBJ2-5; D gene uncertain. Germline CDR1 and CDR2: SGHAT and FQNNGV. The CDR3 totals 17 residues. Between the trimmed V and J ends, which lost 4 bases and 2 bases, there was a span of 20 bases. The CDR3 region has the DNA TGTGCCAGCAGCTCGACTTTTAACCGACGTTTACAAGAGACCCAGTACTTC. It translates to CASSSTFNRRLQETQYF.

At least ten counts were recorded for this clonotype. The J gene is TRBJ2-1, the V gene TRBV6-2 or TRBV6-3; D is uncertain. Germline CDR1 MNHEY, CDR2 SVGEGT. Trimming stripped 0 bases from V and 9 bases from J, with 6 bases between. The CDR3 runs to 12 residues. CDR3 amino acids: CASSYSRSEQFF. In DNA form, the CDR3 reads TGTGCCAGCAGTTACTCTAGAAGTGAGCAGTTCTTC.

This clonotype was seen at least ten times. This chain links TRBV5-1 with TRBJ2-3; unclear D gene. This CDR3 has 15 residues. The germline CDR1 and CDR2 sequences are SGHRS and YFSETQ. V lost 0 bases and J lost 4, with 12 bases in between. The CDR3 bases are TGCGCCAGCAGCTTGGGGATAGCTCCCCCAGATACGCAGTATTTT. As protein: CASSLGIAPPDTQYF. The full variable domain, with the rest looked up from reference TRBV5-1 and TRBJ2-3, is KAGVTQTPRYLIKTRGQQVTLSCSPISGHRSVSWYQQTPGQGLQFLFEYFSETQRNKGNFPGRFSGRQFSNSRSEMNVSTLELGDSALYLCASSLGIAPPDTQYFGPGTRLTVL.

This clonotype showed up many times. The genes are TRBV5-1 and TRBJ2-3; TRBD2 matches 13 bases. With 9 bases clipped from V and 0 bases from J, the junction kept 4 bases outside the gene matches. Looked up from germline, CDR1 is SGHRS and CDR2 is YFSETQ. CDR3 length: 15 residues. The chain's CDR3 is CATATSGGSTDTQYF. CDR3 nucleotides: TGCGCCACCGCGACTAGCGGGGGGAGCACAGATACGCAGTATTTT.

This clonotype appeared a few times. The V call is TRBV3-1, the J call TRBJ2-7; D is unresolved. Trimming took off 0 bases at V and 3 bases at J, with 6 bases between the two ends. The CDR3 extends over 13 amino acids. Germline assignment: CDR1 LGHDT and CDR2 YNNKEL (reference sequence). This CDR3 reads CASSQEVGYEQYF. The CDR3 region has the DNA TGTGCCAGCAGCCAAGAGGTGGGCTACGAGCAGTACTTC.

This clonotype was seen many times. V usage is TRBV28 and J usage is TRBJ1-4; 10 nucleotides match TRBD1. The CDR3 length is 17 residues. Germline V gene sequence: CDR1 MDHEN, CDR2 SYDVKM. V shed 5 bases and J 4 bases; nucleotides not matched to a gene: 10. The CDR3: CASSPADRGPYNEKLFF. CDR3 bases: TGTGCCAGCAGTCCGGCCGACAGGGGGCCCTATAATGAAAAACTGTTTTTT.

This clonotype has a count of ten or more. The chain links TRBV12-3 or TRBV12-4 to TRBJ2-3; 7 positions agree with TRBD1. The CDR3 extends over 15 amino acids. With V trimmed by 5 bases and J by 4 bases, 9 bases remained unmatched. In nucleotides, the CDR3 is TGTGCCAGCAGTCCACAGGGGCAACAGGCAGATACGCAGTATTTT. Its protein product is CASSPQGQQADTQYF.

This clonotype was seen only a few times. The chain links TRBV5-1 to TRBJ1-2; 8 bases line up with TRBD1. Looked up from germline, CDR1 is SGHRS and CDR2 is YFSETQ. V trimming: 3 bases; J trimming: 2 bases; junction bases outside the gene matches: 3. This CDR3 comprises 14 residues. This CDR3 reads CASSSTGENYGYTF. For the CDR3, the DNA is TGCGCCAGCAGCTCGACAGGGGAGAACTATGGCTACACCTTC.

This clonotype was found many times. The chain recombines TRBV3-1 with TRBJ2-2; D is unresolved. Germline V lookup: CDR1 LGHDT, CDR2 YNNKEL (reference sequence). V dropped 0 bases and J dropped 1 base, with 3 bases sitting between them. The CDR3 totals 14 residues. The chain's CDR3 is CASSQDGNTGELFF. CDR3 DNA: TGTGCCAGCAGCCAAGACGGGAACACCGGGGAGCTGTTTTTT. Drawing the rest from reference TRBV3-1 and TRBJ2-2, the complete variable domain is DTAVSQTPKYLVTQMGNDKSIKCEQNLGHDTMYWYKQDSKKFLKIMFSYNNKELIINETVPNRFSPKSPDKAHLNLHINSLELGDSAVYFCASSQDGNTGELFFGEGSRLTVL.

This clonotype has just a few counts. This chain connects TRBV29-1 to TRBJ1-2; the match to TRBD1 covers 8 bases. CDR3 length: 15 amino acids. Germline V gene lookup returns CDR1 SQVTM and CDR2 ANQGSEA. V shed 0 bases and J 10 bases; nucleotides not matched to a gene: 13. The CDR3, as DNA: TGCAGCGTTGAAGATTTGGACAGGGCGGATGGAGTCTACACCTTC. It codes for CSVEDLDRADGVYTF. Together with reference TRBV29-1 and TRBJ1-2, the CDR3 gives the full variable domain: SAVISQKPSRDICQRGTSLTIQCQVDSQVTMMFWYRQQPGQSLTLIATANQGSEATYESGFVIDKFPISRPNLTFSTLTVSNMSPEDSSIYLCSVEDLDRADGVYTFGSGTRLTVV.

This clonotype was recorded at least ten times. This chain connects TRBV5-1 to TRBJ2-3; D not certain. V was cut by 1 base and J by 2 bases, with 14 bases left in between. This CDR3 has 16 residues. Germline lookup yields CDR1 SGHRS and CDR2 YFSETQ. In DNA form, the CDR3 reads TGCGCCAGCAGCTTGCAGCCCGGCCCTTCCACAGATACGCAGTATTTT. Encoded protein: CASSLQPGPSTDTQYF.

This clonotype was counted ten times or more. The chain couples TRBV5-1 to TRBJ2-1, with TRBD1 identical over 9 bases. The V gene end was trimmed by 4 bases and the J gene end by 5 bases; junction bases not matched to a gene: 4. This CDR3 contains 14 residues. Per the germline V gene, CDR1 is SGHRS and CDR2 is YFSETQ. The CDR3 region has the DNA TGCGCCAGCAGCGCGGGACAGGGTAACAATGAGCAGTTCTTC. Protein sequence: CASSAGQGNNEQFF.

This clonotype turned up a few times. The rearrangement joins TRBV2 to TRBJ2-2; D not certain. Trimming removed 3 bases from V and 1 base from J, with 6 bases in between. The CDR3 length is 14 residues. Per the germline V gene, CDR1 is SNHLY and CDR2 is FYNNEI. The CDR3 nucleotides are TGTGCCAGCAGTGAGGCCCAGAACACCGGGGAGCTGTTTTTT. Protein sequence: CASSEAQNTGELFF. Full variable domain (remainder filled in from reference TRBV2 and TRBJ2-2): EPEVTQTPSHQVTQMGQEVILRCVPISNHLYFYWYRQILGQKVEFLVSFYNNEISEKSEIFDDQFSVERPDGSNFTLKIRSTKLEDSAMYFCASSEAQNTGELFFGEGSRLTVL.

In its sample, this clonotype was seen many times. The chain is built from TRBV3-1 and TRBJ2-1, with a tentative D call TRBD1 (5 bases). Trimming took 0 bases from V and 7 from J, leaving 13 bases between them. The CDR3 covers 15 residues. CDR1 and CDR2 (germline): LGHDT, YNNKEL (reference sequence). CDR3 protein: CASSQDLTGRNEQFF. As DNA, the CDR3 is TGTGCCAGCAGCCAAGATCTCACAGGCCGGAATGAGCAGTTCTTC.

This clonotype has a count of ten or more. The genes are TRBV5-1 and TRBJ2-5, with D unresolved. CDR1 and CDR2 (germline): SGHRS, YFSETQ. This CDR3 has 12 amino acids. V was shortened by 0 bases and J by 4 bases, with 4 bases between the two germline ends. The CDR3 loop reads CASSLDRETQYF. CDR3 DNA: TGCGCCAGCAGCTTGGATAGAGAGACCCAGTACTTC.

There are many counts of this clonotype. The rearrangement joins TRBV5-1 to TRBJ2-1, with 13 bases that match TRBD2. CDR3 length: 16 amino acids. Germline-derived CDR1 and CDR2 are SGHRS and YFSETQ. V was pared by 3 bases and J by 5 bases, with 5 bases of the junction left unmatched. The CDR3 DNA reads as TGCGCCAGCAGCTCACTAGCGGGGGGGCAAGACAATGAGCAGTTCTTC. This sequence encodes CASSSLAGGQDNEQFF.

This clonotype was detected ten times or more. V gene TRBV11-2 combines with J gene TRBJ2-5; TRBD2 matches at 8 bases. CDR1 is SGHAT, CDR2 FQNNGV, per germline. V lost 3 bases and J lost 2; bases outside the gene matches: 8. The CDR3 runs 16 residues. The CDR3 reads CASSLRGAEIQETQYF. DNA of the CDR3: TGTGCCAGCAGCTTGCGGGGGGCAGAAATACAAGAGACCCAGTACTTC. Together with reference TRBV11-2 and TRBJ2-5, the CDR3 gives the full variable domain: EAGVAQSPRYKIIEKRQSVAFWCNPISGHATLYWYQQILGQGPKLLIQFQNNGVVDDSQLPKDRFSAERLKGVDSTLKIQPAKLEDSAVYLCASSLRGAEIQETQYFGPGTRLLVL.

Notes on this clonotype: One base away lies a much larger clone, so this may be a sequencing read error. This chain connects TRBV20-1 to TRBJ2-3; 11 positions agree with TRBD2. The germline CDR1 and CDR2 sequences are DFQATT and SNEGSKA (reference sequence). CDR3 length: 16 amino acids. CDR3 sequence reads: CCARKLAGDRGDTQYF. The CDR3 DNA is TGCTGTGCTAGAAAACTAGCGGGGGATCGGGGAGATACGCAGTATTTT.

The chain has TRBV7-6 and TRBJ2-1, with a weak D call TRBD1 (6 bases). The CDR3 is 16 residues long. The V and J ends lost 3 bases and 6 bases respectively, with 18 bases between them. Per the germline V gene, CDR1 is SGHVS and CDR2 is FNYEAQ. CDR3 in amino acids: CASSFTGNPSGNEQFF. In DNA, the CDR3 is TGTGCCAGCAGCTTCACAGGGAACCCTTCGGGCAATGAGCAGTTCTTC.

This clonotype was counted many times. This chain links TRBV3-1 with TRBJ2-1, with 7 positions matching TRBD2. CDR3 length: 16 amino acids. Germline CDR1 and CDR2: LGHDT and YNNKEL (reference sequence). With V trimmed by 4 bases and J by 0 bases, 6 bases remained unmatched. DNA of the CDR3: TGTGCCAGCAGCCGGCGCTCGGGGGGCTCCTACAATGAGCAGTTCTTC. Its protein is CASSRRSGGSYNEQFF.

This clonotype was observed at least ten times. CDR3 bases: TGTGCCAGCCGCGGGAGCGGGGGATTAGCAGATACGCAGTATTTT. It specifies CASRGSGGLADTQYF. V and J are TRBV6-1 and TRBJ2-3; 8 bases are shared with TRBD2. The CDR3 loop spans 15 amino acids. J was trimmed by 4 bases and V by 8 bases; bases with no gene match: 11. The germline CDR1 and CDR2 sequences are MNHNS and SASEGT.

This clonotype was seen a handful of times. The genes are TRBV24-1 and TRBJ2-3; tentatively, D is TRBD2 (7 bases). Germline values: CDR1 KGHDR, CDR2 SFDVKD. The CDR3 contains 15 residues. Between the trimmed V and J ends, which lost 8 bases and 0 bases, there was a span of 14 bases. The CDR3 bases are TGTGCCACCACGGCGGGGGCCGTTAGCACAGATACGCAGTATTTT. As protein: CATTAGAVSTDTQYF.